Given below is one TCR beta chain in context. What it binds is unknown. One entry per CDR3 protein, without DNA, is what TCRdb gives after re-calling the 5' RACE reads. This sample contains 500,000 to 700,000 distinct CDR3 sequences. CDR3 size: 14 residues. CDR1 GTSNPN and CDR2 SVGIG come from the germline V gene (reference sequence). The source of the sample is a study of T cells expressing NK-cell markers. Study overall: Sorted CD3+CD56-NKG2C+, CD3+CD56+NKG2C+ and CD3+CD56+NKG2C- T cells supplied the TCR beta repertoires. With respect to HCMV, most of the eight sequenced donors were seropositive, and one was seronegative. Points from the study as a whole: Several donors had dominant NKG2C+ clonotypes that comprised roughly 1.0-7.5% of their CD8+ T cells. Similarly, these clonotypes led the CD3+CD56-NKG2C+ fraction as well in a handful of donors.

The material sequenced was blood T cells: a sorted CD56 or NKG2C T cell subset, CD4+ or CD8+ T cells, or bulk PBMC T cells (not recorded which). This sequence originates from a man between 18 and 29 years old in good health. The V and J genes are TRBV30 and TRBJ2-3; without DNA, the TCRdb call of TRBD1 cannot be checked. This chain's CDR3 is CAWKLWQGKDTQYF.